Each of the 12 T cell receptor beta chains below was sequenced from the same sample in a study of OX40 agonist ivuxolimab in advanced cancers. TCRdb's table, derived via immunoSEQ multiplex PCR, lists solely in-frame clones and lacks some. The table lists roughly 70,000 clones, around 90% of them singletons. Sequencing was performed on CD4+ or CD8+ T cells sorted from blood, taken in a trial of the OX40 agonist ivuxolimab. The source of these receptors is an adult with an advanced solid tumor such as melanoma, head and neck, liver or kidney cancer.

The genes are TRBV4-3 and TRBJ1-3; D remains ambiguous. Trimming shortened V by 4 bases and J by 3 bases, and 10 bases separated the two germline ends. The germline gives CDR1 LGHNA, CDR2 YSLEER. This CDR3 comprises 14 residues. This CDR3 reads CASSPEGIGNTIYF. For the CDR3, the DNA is TGCGCCAGCAGCCCCGAAGGAATTGGAAACACCATATATTTT.

This clone was observed a single time. The gene calls are TRBV4-3 and TRBJ2-1, with a tentative D call TRBD1 (5 bases). The CDR3 has 18 residues. Germline values: CDR1 LGHNA, CDR2 YSLEER. V was shortened by 0 bases and J by 0 bases, with 15 bases between the two germline ends. CDR3 protein: CASSQDAWGIRSYNEQFF. The CDR3 nucleotides are TGCGCCAGCAGCCAAGACGCGTGGGGCATTCGCTCCTACAATGAGCAGTTCTTC.

V and J are TRBV7-8 and TRBJ2-3; 14 bases line up with TRBD2. Germline V gene data show CDR1 as SGHVS and CDR2 as FQNEAQ. After removal of 5 bases from V and 0 bases from J, the junction contained 4 bases not matched to a gene. The CDR3 sequence is 17 residues long. DNA of the CDR3: TGTGCCAGCAGCGCCGGACTAGCGGGGGGTAGCACAGATACGCAGTATTTT. It encodes CASSAGLAGGSTDTQYF.

The V gene is TRBV29-1, the J gene TRBJ2-3; D possibly uses TRBD1 or TRBD2 (5 bases each). V was shortened by 6 bases and J by 4 bases, with 14 bases between the two germline ends. The CDR3 is 13 residues long. Germline assignment: CDR1 SQVTM and CDR2 ANQGSEA. CDR3 amino acids: CSVERGPADTQYF. CDR3 nucleotides: TGCAGCGTCGAACGGGGCCCGGCAGATACGCAGTATTTT.

The chain carries TRBV7-2 and TRBJ2-5; possibly TRBD2 for D (6 bases). The CDR3 is 14 amino acids. Between the trimmed V and J ends, which lost 3 bases and 3 bases, there was a span of 11 bases. The V gene's germline CDR1 is SGHTA and CDR2 FQGNSA. CDR3 coding DNA: TGTGCCAGCAGCTTCCTGACTAGGGAAGAGACCCAGTACTTC. Translated: CASSFLTREETQYF.

This chain links TRBV2 with TRBJ1-2, with a tentative D call TRBD1 (5 bases). Per germline, CDR1 SNHLY and CDR2 FYNNEI. The V end was cut by 4 bases, the J end by 0 bases, with 12 bases between. This CDR3 region has 15 residues. Here the CDR3 reads CASSGGVTSNYGYTF. The CDR3 bases are TGTGCCAGCAGTGGGGGGGTGACATCTAACTATGGCTACACCTTC.

The rearrangement links TRBV2 to TRBJ2-4; possibly TRBD2 for D (5 bases). Trimming cost V 2 bases and J 4 bases, with 9 bases left between them. Per the germline V gene, CDR1 is SNHLY and CDR2 is FYNNEI. The CDR3 has 14 amino acids. CDR3 in amino acids: CASSELGGKNIQYF. CDR3 sequence (DNA): TGTGCCAGCAGTGAACTTGGAGGAAAAAACATTCAGTACTTC.

This chain joins TRBV30 and TRBJ2-6, with D unclear. CDR1 is GTSNPN, CDR2 SVGIG, per germline (reference sequence). V gave up 2 bases and J gave up 3 bases, with 5 bases separating them. The CDR3 has 13 residues. CDR3 residues: CAWSSGGANVLTF. In nucleotides, the CDR3 is TGTGCCTGGAGTTCGGGTGGGGCCAACGTCCTGACTTTC.

The chain joins TRBV27 to TRBJ2-5, with 7 bases lining up with TRBD1. Trimming cost V 3 bases and J 7 bases; bases outside gene matches: 5. Per the germline V gene, CDR1 is MNHEY and CDR2 is SMNVEV (reference sequence). This CDR3 comprises 13 residues. The CDR3 nucleotides read TGTGCCAGCAGTTTCGACAGGGTAGGGACCCAGTACTTC. It translates to CASSFDRVGTQYF.

The V and J genes are TRBV11-3 and TRBJ2-1, with 7 bases fitting TRBD2. The germline V gene has CDR1 SGHNT and CDR2 YENEEA. After removal of 5 bases from V and 0 bases from J, the junction contained 4 bases not matched to a gene. CDR3 length: 15 residues. CDR3 amino acids: CASSLGRGSYNEQFF. As DNA, the CDR3 is TGTGCCAGCAGCCTAGGGAGGGGCTCCTACAATGAGCAGTTCTTC.

The genes are TRBV5-6 and TRBJ1-1, with 12 bases matching TRBD1. Germline CDR1 SGHDT, CDR2 YYEEEE. Trimming removed 5 bases from V and 1 base from J; junction bases left unmatched: 3. The CDR3 runs to 15 residues. The CDR3 region is CASRGQGARNTEAFF. For the CDR3, the DNA is TGTGCCAGCAGGGGACAGGGGGCGCGGAACACTGAAGCTTTCTTT.

V and J are TRBV2 and TRBJ1-5, with D perhaps matching TRBD1 (5 bases). The CDR3 is made up of 13 amino acids. Germline-derived CDR1 and CDR2 are SNHLY and FYNNEI. The V end lost 2 bases, the J end lost 5 bases, and 7 bases lay between the germline ends. The CDR3 sequence: CASSEIRDQPQHF. CDR3 coding DNA: TGTGCCAGCAGTGAAATCAGGGATCAGCCCCAGCATTTT.